Included here is one T cell receptor (beta chain) sequence, with context. Germline CDR1 is SGHNT and CDR2 is YENEEA. The CDR3 has 15 residues. Trimming removed 4 bases from V and 2 bases from J; junction bases left unmatched: 5. Sequencing used immunoSEQ multiplex PCR; TCRdb keeps in-frame clones, though not all of them. The table shows 150,000 to 200,000 clones, with 90% to 95% occurring only once. Patients of the Seattle cohort, enrolled during active infection, were followed longitudinally. The data stem from a study of blood T cell repertoires in COVID-19. Study-level information: There were acute and convalescent COVID-19 samples, and they came from the United States, Italy and Spain. T cells, B-cell-depleted T cells, or PBMCs supplied cDNA or gDNA.

The receptor was derived from a woman aged 60-75 years with COVID-19, enrolled during active disease. Source material: peripheral blood. The chain combines TRBV11-3 with TRBJ2-3, with 8 bases that match TRBD1. The CDR3, as DNA: TGTGCCAGCAGCTCGGGACAGGTTAACACAGATACGCAGTATTTT. It codes for CASSSGQVNTDTQYF.